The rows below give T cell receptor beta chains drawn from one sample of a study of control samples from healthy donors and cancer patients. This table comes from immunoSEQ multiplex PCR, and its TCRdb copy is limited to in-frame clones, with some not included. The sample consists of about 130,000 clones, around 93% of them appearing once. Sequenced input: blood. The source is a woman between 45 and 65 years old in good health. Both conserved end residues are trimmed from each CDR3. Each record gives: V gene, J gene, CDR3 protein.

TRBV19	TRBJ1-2	ASSSSGAANYGYT
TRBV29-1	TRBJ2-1	SVEGSLAGGSDNEQF
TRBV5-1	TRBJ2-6	ASTFHLGTGTGANVLT
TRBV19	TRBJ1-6	ASSIDTARTGDSPLH
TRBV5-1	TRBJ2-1	ASSSAGGNNEQF
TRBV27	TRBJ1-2	ASSFFGGDGYT
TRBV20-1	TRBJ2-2	SASRSGSTGELF
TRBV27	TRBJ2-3	ASSFVTGDTDTQY
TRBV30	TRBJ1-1	AWSSPGTGDFHTEAF
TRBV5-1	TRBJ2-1	ASSRRQGRVDEQF
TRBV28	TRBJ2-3	ASSQPGQGVTDTQY
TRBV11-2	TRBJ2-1	ASSTGTSGGNEQF
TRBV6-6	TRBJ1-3	ASTVTSGNTIY
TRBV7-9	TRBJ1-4	ASSASGSETIGKLF
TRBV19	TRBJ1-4	ATRDRGNEKLF
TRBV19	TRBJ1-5	ASRIGDRGYQPQH
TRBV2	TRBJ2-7	ASSDSPSYEQY
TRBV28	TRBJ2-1	ASSSPGSPYNEQF
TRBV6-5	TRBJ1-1	ASRDRPNTEAF
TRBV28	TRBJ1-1	ASMDQHYPNTEAF
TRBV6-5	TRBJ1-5	ASSHTRDRNQPQH
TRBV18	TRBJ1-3	ASSPGVSGNTIY
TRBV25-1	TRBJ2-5	ASSYEQGYQETQY
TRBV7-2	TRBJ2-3	ASSNRQGLGTDTQY
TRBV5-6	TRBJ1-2	ASSLGSDGYT
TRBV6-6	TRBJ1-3	ASRGPGNTIY
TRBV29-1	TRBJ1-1	SIRQGSLDTEAF
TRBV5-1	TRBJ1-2	ASSLTEDGYT
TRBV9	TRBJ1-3	ASSSGQSSGNTIY
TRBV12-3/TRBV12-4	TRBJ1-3	ASRVHSGNTIY
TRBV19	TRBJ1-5	ASSRRVNNQPQH
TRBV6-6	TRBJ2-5	ASRDSGGYPGTQY
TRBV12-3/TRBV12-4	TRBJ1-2	ASGRDRGYGYT
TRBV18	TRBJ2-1	ASSPAGGHNEQF
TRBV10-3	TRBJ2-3	AISGDVEKDTQY
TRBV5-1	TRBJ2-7	ASSWGQTYEQY
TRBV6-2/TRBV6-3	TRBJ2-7	ASSYSPRLGYEQY
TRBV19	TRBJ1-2	ASSIVSGQLNGYT
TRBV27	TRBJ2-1	ASSLKGQGPNNEQF
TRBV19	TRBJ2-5	ASSRRTSGRGETQY
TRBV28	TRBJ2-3	ASSSPRGLQDTQY
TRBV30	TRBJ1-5	AWSERGGNQPQH